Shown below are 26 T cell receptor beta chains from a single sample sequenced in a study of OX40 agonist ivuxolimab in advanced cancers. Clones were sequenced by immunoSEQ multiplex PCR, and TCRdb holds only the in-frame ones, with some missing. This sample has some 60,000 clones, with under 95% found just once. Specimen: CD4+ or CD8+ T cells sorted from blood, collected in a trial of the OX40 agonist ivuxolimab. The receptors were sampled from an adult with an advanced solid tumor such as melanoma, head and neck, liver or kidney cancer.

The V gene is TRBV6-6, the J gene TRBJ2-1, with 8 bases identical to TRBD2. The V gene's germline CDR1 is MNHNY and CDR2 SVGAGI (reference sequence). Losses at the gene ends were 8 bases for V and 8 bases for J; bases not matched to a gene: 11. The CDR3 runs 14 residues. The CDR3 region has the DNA TGTGCCAGCCTAGCGGGCAACCTACCCCATGAGCAGTTCTTC. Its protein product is CASLAGNLPHEQFF.

The CDR3 DNA follows: TGTGCCAGCTCACCTTATAGCGGGAGCTCCTACGAGCAGTACTTC. Translating it yields CASSPYSGSSYEQYF. The chain couples TRBV18 to TRBJ2-7; 9 bases agree with TRBD2. The length of the CDR3 is 15 residues. Per the germline V gene, CDR1 is KGHSH and CDR2 is LQKENI. Trimming at V came to 3 bases and at J to 0 bases, leaving 3 bases not matched to a gene. Complete variable domain (other parts from reference TRBV18 and TRBJ2-7): NAGVMQNPRHLVRRRGQEARLRCSPMKGHSHVYWYRQLPEEGLKFMVYLQKENIIDESGMPKERFSAEFPKEGPSILRIQQVVRGDSAAYFCASSPYSGSSYEQYFGPGTRLTVT.

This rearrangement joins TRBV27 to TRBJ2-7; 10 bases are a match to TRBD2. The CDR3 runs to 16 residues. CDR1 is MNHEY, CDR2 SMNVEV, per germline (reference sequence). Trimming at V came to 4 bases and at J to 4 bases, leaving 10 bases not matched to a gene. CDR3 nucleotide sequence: TGTGCCAGCAGTTCGTTCGCCGGGACTAGCGTTTACGAGCAGTACTTC. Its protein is CASSSFAGTSVYEQYF.

The CDR3 spells CASSRPGQGYTGELFF. DNA of the CDR3: TGTGCCAGCAGCAGACCGGGACAGGGCTACACCGGGGAGCTGTTTTTT. The chain has TRBV11-3 and TRBJ2-2, with TRBD1 matching 9 bases. This CDR3 comprises 16 residues. Per germline, CDR1 SGHNT and CDR2 YENEEA. J lost 3 bases, V lost 5 bases, and 7 bases had no gene match.

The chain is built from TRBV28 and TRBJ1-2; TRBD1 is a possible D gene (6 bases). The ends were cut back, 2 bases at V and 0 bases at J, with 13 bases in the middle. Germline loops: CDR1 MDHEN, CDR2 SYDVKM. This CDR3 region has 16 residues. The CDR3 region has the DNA TGTGCCAGCAGTTTAGATAGGGGGGCCCCTAACTATGGCTACACCTTC. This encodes CASSLDRGAPNYGYTF.

The CDR3 spells CASRGGRVQETQYF. CDR3 bases: TGTGCCAGCCGCGGTGGCAGGGTCCAAGAGACCCAGTACTTC. The chain couples TRBV28 to TRBJ2-5, with D possibly matching TRBD1 (5 bases). Germline CDR1 MDHEN, CDR2 SYDVKM. With 8 bases removed from V and 1 base from J, the gap between germline ends came to 14 bases. CDR3 size: 14 residues.

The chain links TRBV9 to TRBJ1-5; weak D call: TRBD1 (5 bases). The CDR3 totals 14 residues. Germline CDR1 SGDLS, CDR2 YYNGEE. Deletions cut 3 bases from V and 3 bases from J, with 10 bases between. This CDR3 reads CASSAGGVNQPQHF. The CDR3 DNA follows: TGTGCCAGCAGCGCCGGGGGGGTCAATCAGCCCCAGCATTTT.

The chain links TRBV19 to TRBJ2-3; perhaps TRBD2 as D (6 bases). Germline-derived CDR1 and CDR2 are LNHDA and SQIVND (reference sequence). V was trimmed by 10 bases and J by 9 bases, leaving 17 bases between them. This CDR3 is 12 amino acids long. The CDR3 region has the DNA TGTGCCACCCTTGCCTCGCGGGGAACGCAGTATTTT. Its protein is CATLASRGTQYF.

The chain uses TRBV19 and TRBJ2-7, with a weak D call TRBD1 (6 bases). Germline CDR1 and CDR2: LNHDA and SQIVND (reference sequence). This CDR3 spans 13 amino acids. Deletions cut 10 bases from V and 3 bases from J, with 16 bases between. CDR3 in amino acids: CATQGDTFYEQYF. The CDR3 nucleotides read TGTGCCACCCAAGGGGACACATTCTACGAGCAGTACTTC.

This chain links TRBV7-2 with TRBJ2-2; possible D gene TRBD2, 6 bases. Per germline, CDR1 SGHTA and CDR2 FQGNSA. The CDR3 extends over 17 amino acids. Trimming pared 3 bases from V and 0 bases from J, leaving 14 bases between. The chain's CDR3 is CASSFRRTTSNTGELFF. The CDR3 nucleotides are TGTGCCAGCAGCTTCCGACGGACTACTTCGAACACCGGGGAGCTGTTTTTT.

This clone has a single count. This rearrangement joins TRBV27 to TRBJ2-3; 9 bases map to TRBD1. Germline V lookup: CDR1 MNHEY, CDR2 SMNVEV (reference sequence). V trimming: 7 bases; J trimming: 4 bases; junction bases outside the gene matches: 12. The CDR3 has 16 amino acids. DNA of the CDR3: TGTGCCAGCACACCGGGACAGGGTTTTCGCCCAGATACGCAGTATTTT. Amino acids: CASTPGQGFRPDTQYF.

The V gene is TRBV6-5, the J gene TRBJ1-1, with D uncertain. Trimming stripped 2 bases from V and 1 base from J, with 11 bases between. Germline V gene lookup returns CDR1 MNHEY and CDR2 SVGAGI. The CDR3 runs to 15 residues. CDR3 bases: TGTGCCAGCAGTTACGGGCAGACAAAGAACACTGAAGCTTTCTTT. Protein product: CASSYGQTKNTEAFF.

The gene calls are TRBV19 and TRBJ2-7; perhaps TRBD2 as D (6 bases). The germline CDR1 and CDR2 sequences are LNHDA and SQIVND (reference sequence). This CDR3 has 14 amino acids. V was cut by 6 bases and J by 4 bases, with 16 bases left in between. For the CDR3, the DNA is TGTGCCAGTAGCGAGGTGTCTAGCGTATACGAGCAGTACTTC. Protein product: CASSEVSSVYEQYF.

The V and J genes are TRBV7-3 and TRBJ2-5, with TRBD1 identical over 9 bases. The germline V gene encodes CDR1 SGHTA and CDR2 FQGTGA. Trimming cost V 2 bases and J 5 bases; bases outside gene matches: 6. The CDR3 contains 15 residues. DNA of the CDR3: TGTGCCAGCAGCTTAGCGGGGACAGGGAGGGAGACCCAGTACTTC. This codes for CASSLAGTGRETQYF. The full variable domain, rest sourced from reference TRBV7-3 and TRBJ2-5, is GAGVSQTPSNKVTEKGKYVELRCDPISGHTALYWYRQSLGQGPEFLIYFQGTGAADDSGLPNDRFFAVRPEGSVSTLKIQRTERGDSAVYLCASSLAGTGRETQYFGPGTRLLVL.

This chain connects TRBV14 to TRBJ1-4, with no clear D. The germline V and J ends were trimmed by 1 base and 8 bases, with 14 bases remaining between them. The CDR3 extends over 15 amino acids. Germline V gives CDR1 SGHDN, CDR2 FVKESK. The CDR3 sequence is CASSQARGRAEKLFF. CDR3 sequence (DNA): TGTGCCAGCAGCCAAGCGAGAGGGCGCGCCGAAAAACTGTTTTTT.

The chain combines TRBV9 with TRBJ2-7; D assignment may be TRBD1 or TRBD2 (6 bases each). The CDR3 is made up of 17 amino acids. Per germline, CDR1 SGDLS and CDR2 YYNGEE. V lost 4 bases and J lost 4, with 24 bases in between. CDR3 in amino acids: CASSSTVGGPKDYEQYF. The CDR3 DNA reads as TGTGCCAGCAGCTCCACGGTTGGGGGGCCGAAGGATTACGAGCAGTACTTC.

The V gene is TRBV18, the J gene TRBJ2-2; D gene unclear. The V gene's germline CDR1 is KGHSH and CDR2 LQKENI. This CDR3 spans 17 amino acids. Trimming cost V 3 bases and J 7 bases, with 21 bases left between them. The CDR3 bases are TGTGCCAGCTCACCCAGATGGACCCCTTCGCCGAACGGGGAGCTGTTTTTT. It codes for CASSPRWTPSPNGELFF.

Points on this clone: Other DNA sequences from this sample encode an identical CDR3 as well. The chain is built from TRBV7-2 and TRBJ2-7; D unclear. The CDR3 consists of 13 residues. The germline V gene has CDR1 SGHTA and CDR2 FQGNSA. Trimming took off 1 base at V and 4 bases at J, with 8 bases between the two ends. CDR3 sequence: CASSLDPGYEQYF. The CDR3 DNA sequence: TGTGCCAGCAGCTTAGACCCTGGATACGAGCAGTACTTC. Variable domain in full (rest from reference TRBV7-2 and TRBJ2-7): GAGVSQSPSNKVTEKGKDVELRCDPISGHTALYWYRQSLGQGLEFLIYFQGNSAPDKSGLPSDRFSAERTGGSVSTLTIQRTQQEDSAVYLCASSLDPGYEQYFGPGTRLTVT.

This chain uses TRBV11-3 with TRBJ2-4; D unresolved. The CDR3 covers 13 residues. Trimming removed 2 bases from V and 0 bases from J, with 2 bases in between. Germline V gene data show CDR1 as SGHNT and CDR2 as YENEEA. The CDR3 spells CASSLLAKNIQYF. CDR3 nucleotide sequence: TGTGCCAGCAGCTTATTAGCCAAAAACATTCAGTACTTC.

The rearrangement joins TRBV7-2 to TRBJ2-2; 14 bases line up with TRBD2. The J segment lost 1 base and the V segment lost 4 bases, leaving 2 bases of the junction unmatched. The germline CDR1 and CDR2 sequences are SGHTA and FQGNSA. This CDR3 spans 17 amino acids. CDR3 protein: CASSSTSGRVNTGELFF. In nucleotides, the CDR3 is TGTGCCAGCAGCTCGACTAGCGGGAGGGTGAACACCGGGGAGCTGTTTTTT.

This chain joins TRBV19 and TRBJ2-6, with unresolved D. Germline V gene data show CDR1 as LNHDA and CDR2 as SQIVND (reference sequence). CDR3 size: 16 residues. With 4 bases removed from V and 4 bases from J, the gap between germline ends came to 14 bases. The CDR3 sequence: CASSRTSSRGANVLTF. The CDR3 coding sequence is TGTGCCAGTAGTAGGACCTCCTCGAGAGGGGCCAACGTCCTGACTTTC.

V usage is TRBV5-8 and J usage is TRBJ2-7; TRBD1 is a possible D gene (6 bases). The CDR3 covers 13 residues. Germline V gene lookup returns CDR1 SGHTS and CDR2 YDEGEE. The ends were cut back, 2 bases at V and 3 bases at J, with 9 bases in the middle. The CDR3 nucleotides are TGTGCCAGCAGCTTCCCCAGGGGCTACGAGCAGTACTTC. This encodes CASSFPRGYEQYF.

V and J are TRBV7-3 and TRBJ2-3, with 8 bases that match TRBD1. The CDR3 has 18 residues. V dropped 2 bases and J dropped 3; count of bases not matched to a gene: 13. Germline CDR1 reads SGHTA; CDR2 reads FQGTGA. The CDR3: CASSLHHTGQGTTDTQYF. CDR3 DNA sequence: TGTGCCAGCAGCTTACACCACACAGGACAGGGAACAACAGATACGCAGTATTTT.

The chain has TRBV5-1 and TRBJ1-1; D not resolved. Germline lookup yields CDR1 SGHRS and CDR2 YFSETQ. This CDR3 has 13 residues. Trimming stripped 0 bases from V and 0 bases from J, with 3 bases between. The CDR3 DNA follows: TGCGCCAGCAGCTTGGAAATGAACACTGAAGCTTTCTTT. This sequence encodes CASSLEMNTEAFF.

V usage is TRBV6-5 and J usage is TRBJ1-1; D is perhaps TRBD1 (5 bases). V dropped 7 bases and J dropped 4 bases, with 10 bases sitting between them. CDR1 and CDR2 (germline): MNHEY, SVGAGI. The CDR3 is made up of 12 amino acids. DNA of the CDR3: TGTGCCAGCATCAGGGCGGGCACTGAAGCTTTCTTT. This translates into CASIRAGTEAFF.

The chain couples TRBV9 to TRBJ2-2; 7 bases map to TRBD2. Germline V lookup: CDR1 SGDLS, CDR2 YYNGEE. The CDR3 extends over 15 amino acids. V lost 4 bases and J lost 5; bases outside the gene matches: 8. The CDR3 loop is CASSPHVGGTGELFF. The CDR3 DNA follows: TGTGCCAGCAGCCCACACGTGGGGGGGACCGGGGAGCTGTTTTTT.